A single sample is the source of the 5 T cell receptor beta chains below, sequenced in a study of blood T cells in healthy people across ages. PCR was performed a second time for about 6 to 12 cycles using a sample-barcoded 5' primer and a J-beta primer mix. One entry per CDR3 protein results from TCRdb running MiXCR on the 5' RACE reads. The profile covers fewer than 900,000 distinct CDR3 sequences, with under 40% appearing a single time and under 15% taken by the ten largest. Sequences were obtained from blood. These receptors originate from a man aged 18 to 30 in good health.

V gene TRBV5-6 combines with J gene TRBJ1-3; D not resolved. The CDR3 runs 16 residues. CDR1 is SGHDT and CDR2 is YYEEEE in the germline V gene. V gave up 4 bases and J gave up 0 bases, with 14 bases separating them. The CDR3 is CASSPYLQDSGNTIYF. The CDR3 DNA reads TGTGCCAGCAGCCCGTACCTACAAGACTCTGGAAACACCATATATTTT.

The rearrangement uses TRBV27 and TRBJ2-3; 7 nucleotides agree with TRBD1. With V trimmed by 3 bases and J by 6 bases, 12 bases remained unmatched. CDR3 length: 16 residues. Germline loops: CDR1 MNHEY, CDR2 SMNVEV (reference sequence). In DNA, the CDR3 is TGTGCCAGCAGTTTTAATAGTGTAGGGGGCTTGGATACGCAGTATTTT. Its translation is CASSFNSVGGLDTQYF.

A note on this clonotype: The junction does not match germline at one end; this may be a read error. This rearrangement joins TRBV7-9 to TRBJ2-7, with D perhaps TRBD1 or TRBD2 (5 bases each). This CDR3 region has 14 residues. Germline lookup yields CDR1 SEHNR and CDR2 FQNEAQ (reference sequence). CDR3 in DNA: TGTGCCGGCAGCTCACGGGGACGGCGCTACGAGCAGTACTTC. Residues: CAGSSRGRRYEQYF.

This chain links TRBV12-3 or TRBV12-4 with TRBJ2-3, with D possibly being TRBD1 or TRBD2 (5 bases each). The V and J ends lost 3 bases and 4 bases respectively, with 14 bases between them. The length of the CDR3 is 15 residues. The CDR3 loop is CASSFRGVIADTQYF. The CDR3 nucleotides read TGTGCCAGCAGTTTCCGAGGGGTGATCGCAGATACGCAGTATTTT.

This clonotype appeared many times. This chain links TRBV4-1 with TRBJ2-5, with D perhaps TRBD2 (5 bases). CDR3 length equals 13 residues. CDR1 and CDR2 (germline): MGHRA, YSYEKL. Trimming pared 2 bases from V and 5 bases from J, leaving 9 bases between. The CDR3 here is CASSQLRRETQYF. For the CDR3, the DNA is TGCGCCAGCAGCCAACTCAGGAGGGAGACCCAGTACTTC.